This entry features one T cell receptor beta chain sequence. Its antigen is unknown. This sample stems from a study of shared clonotypes between healthy human individuals. Findings and caveats of the study: With several donors compared, roughly 4.9% of naive CD4 clonotypes were shared.

TCRdb's copy holds only in-frame clones and misses some; the assay was immunoSEQ multiplex PCR. The sample consists of about 2.3 million clones, over 90% of them appearing once. CD45RA+ naive and CD45RA-negative memory subsets were separated from CD4+ cells. The germline V gene encodes CDR1 MNHNY and CDR2 SVGAGI (reference sequence). Unmatched junction bases numbered 10, after V lost 5 bases and J lost 4 bases. This CDR3 has 16 residues. Sample: naive CD4+ T cells from PBMCs. The subset was: CD45RA+ positively selected. The chain combines TRBV6-6 with TRBJ1-2; 10 bases align to TRBD1. The receptor's source is a man aged 18 to 30 in good health. Some clones in this sample may be carry-over from other donors' samples. The CDR3: CASSRDRGRSGYGYTF. The CDR3 region has the DNA TGTGCCAGCAGTAGGGACAGGGGAAGGTCGGGCTATGGCTACACCTTC.